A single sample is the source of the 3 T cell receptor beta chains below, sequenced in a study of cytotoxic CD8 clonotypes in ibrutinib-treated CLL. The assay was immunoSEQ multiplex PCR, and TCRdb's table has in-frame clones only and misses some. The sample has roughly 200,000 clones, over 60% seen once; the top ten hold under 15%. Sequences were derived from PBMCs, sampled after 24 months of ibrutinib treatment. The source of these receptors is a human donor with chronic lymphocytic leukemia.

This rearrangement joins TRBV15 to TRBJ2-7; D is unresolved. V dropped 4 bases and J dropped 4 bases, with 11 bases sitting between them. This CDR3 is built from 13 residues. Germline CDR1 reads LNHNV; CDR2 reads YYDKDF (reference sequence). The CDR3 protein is CATSTPTVYEQYF. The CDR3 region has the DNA TGTGCCACCAGCACGCCGACTGTATACGAGCAGTACTTC.

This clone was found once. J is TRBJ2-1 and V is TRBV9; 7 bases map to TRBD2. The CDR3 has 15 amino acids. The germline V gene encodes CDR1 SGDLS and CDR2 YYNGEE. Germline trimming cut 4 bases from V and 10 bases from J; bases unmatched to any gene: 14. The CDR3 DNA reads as TGTGCCAGCAGCCCTGGGGAGGGTGGATCCTTCGAGCAGTTCTTC. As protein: CASSPGEGGSFEQFF.

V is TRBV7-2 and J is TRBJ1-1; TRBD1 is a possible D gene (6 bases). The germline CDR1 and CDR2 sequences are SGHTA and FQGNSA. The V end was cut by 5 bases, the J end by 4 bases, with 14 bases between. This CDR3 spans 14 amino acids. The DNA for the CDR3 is TGTGCCAGCAGCCCTCGGACAGCAACCACTGAAGCTTTCTTT. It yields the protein CASSPRTATTEAFF.